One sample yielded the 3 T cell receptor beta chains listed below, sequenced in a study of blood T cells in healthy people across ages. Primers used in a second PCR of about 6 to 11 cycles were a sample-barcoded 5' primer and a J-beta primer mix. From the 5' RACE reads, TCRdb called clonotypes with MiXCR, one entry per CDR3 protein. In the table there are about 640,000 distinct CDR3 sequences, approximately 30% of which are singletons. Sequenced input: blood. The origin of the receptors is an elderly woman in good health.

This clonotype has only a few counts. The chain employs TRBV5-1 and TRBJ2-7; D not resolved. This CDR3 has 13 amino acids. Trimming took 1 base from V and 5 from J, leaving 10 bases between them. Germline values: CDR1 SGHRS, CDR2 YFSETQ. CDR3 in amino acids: CASSLSGWNEQYF. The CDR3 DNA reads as TGCGCCAGCAGCTTGAGTGGGTGGAACGAGCAGTACTTC.

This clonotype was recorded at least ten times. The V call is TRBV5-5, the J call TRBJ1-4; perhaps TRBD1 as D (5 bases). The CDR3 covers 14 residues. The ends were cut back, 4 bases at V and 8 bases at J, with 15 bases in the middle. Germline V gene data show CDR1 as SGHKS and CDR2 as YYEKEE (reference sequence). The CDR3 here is CASSPTPRDEKLFF. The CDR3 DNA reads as TGTGCCAGCAGCCCCACTCCCCGGGACGAAAAACTGTTTTTT. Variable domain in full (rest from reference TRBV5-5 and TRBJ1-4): DAGVTQSPTHLIKTRGQQVTLRCSPISGHKSVSWYQQVLGQGPQFIFQYYEKEERGRGNFPDRFSARQFPNYSSELNVNALLLGDSALYLCASSPTPRDEKLFFGSGTQLSVL.

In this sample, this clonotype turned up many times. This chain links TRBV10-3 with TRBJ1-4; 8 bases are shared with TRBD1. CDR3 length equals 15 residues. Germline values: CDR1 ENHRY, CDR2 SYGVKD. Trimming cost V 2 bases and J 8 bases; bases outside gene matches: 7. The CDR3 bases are TGTGCCATCAGTGAGGGCAGGGGGCGGGAAGAAAAACTGTTTTTT. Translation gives CAISEGRGREEKLFF.